Detailed here is one T cell receptor beta chain. The record originates from a study of T cell changes during pregnancy in multiple sclerosis. Assay: immunoSEQ multiplex PCR; the TCRdb copy retains only in-frame clones and omits some. Counted here are tens of thousands of clones, 85% to 95% occurring once; the ten biggest clones make up less than 3.5%. V lost 3 bases to trimming and J lost 5 bases, with 22 bases between them. CDR3 length: 17 amino acids. Germline V gene sequence: CDR1 SGDLS, CDR2 YYNGEE. Here the sequenced sample was peripheral blood, taken in the third trimester of pregnancy. The J gene is TRBJ2-3, the V gene TRBV9; TRBD2 might be the D (7 bases). This TCR derives from a female donor in good health, enrolled as a control in a pregnancy study. The CDR3 sequence is CASSEGGSGFPGDTQYF. CDR3 in DNA: TGTGCCAGCAGCGAGGGGGGTAGCGGGTTCCCGGGAGATACGCAGTATTTT.